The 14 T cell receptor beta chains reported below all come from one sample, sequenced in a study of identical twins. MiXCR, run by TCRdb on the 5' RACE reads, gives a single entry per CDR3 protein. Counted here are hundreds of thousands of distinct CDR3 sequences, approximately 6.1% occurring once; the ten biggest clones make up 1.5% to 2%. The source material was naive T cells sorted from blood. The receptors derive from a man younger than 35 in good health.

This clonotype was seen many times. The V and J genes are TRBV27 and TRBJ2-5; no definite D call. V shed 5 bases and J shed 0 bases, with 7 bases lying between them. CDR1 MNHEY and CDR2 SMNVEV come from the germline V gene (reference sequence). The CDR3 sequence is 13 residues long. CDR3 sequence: CASSGPNQETQYF. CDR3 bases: TGTGCCAGCAGTGGGCCCAACCAAGAGACCCAGTACTTC.

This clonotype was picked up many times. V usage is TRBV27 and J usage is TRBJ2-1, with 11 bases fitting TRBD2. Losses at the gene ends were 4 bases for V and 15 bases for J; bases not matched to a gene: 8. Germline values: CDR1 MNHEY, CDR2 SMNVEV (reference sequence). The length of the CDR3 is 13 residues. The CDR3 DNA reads TGTGCCAGCAGTTCCTTAGCGGGAGGGGTTCCGTTCTTC. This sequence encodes CASSSLAGGVPFF.

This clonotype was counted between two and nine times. The CDR3 coding sequence is TGTGCCAGCAGTTTTTTCGGGAGGACTGAAGCTTTCTTT. This gives the protein CASSFFGRTEAFF. The V and J genes are TRBV12-3 or TRBV12-4 and TRBJ1-1; D remains unclear. V gave up 3 bases and J gave up 5 bases, with 10 bases separating them. CDR3 size: 13 residues.

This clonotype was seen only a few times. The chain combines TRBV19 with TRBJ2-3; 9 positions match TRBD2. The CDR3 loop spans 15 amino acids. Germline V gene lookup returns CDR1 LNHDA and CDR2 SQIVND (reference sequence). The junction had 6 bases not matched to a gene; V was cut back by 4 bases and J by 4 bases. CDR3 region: CASSKASGTADTQYF. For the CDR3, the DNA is TGTGCCAGTAGTAAGGCTAGCGGGACAGCAGATACGCAGTATTTT.

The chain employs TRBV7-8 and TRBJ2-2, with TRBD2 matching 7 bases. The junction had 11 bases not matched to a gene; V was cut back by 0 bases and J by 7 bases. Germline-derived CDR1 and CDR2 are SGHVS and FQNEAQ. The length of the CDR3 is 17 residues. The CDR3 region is CASSLAAGGSRGGELFF. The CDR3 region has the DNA TGTGCCAGCAGCTTAGCAGCTGGCGGGAGTCGGGGCGGGGAGCTGTTTTTT.

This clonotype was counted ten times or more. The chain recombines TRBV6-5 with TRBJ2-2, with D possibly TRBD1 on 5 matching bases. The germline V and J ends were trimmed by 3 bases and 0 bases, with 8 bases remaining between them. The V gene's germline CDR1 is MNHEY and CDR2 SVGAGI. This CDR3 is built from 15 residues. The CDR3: CASSYFRANTGELFF. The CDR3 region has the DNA TGTGCCAGCAGTTATTTCAGGGCGAACACCGGGGAGCTGTTTTTT.

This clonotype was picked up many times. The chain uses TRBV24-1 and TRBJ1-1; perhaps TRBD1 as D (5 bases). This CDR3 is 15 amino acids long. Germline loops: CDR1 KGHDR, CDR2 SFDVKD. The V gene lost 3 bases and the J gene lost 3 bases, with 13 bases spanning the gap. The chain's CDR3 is CATSDRGTSDTEAFF. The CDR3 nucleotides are TGTGCCACCAGTGATCGAGGGACTTCGGACACTGAAGCTTTCTTT.

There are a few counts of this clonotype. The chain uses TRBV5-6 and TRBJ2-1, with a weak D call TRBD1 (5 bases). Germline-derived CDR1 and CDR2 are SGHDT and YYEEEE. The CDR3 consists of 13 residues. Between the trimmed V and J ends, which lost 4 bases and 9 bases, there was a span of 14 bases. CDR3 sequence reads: CASSLQGAVEQFF. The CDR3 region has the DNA TGTGCCAGCAGCCTTCAAGGGGCAGTTGAGCAGTTCTTC.

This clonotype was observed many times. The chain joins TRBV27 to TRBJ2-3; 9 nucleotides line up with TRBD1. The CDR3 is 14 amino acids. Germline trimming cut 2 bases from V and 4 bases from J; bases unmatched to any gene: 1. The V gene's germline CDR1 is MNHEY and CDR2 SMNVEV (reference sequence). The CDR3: CASSLRQGADTQYF. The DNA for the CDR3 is TGTGCCAGCAGTTTACGACAGGGGGCAGATACGCAGTATTTT.

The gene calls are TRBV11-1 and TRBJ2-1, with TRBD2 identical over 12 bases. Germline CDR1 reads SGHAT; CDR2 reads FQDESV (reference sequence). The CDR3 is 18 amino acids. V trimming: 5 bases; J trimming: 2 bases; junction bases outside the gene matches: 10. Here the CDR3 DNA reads TGTGCCAGCAGCCTACAGCGGACTAGCGGGAAAGCCTACAATGAGCAGTTCTTC. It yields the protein CASSLQRTSGKAYNEQFF.

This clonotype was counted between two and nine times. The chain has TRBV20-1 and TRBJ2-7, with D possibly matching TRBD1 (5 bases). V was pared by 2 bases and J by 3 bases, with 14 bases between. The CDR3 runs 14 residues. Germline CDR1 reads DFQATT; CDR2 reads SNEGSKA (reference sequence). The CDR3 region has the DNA TGCAGTGCTAGACCCCCAGGGCAGGTCTACGAGCAGTACTTC. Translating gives CSARPPGQVYEQYF.

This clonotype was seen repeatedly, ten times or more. Here the CDR3 DNA reads TGCAGCGTTGAATTGGGTGGGCTGATCTCTGGAAACACCATATATTTT. Translating gives CSVELGGLISGNTIYF. The chain combines TRBV29-1 with TRBJ1-3; D gene uncertain. V was pared by 2 bases and J by 0 bases, with 14 bases between. The CDR3 extends over 16 amino acids. Germline V gene sequence: CDR1 SQVTM, CDR2 ANQGSEA.

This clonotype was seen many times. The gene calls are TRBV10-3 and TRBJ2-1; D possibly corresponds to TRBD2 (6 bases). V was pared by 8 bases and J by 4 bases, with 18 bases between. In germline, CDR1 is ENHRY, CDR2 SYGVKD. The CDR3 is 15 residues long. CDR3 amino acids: CAIGEVAEPYNEQFF. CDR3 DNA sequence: TGTGCCATCGGAGAGGTAGCGGAGCCGTACAATGAGCAGTTCTTC.

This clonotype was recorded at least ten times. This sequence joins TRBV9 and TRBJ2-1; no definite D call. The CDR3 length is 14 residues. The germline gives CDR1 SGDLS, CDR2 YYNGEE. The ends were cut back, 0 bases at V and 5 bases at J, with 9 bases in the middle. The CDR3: CASSVGLENNEQFF. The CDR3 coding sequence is TGTGCCAGCAGCGTAGGACTTGAAAACAATGAGCAGTTCTTC.